The TCR beta chain described here comes from a study of T cell responses to AZD1222 COVID-19 vaccine. Data came from immunoSEQ multiplex PCR; TCRdb stores just in-frame clones and leaves some out. Of approximately 140,000 clones in the sample, 90% to 95% were seen once. The study's findings and limits: Donors were largely white British and mainly female; clonal diversity was possibly underestimated. Spike-specific TCRs gained breadth and depth after people received two AZD1222 doses. Repertoires were collected only later (after the peak T cell response had occurred). Regions left unmutated in variants are reportedly the target of nearly half of spike-specific TCRs.

Remarks on this clone: Its antigen is as yet unknown.

The V end lost 5 bases, the J end lost 2 bases, and 9 bases lay between the germline ends. The germline V gene encodes CDR1 MDHEN and CDR2 SYDVKM. This CDR3 region has 13 residues. The receptor's source is an adult in good health. The source was peripheral blood, collected on day 0 of MenACWY control vaccination. The chain uses TRBV28 and TRBJ1-1; D is undetermined. The CDR3 DNA is TGTGCCAGCAGTACCAGACTAAACACTGAAGCTTTCTTT. It encodes CASSTRLNTEAFF.